Reported below is one T cell receptor beta chain. This specimen comes from a study of blood T cell repertoires in COVID-19. Some clones are missing from TCRdb's copy, which holds only in-frame ones; the method was immunoSEQ multiplex PCR. This table holds 140,000 or so clones, 87% found once. Sequenced: peripheral blood. This receptor was taken from a man aged 50 to 59 who had recovered from COVID-19.

This CDR3 reads CASSSIHPDRGHGYTF. Here the CDR3 DNA reads TGTGCCAGCAGTTCCATTCACCCGGACAGGGGGCATGGCTACACCTTC. The chain combines TRBV6-5 with TRBJ1-2; 11 nucleotides agree with TRBD1. Germline-derived CDR1 and CDR2 are MNHEY and SVGAGI. The CDR3 has 16 amino acids. J lost 6 bases, V lost 4 bases, and 10 bases had no gene match.